This T cell receptor beta chain stems from a study of blood T cell repertoires in COVID-19 (dated by TCRdb to 2019 to 2021). For the wider study: Collaborator samples came from the United States, Italy and Spain and covered acute and convalescent phases of COVID-19. The prospective study material was composed of cDNA or gDNA derived from T cells, B-cell-depleted T cells, or PBMCs. The sample metadata nearly always contained a de-identified subject ID, COVID-19 status, age in years and sex. Where available, HLA class I and class II types were obtained from metadata supplied by the sample provider rather than from assay-based typing. Samples came from the ongoing ImmuneRACE study (first 160 participants) plus 1,254 subjects from 6 global collaborators. The dataset comprised deeply sampled blood TCRbeta repertoires from subjects exposed to, actively infected with, or recovered from COVID-19. The repertoires were released in a freely available public database intended as a resource for research on the immune response to SARS-CoV-2.

General study outcomes and caveats: How much clinical and demographic metadata was included differed by source and by participant, and the metadata was provided uncurated.

TCRbeta CDR3 regions were amplified from genomic DNA by means of the immunoSEQ Assay, a bias-controlled multiplex PCR. As for the authors' bioinformatics: Nucleated cell counts per sample were estimated from amplification of reference gene primers within the assay. Sequence reads were collapsed and filtered to measure the absolute abundance of every unique TCRbeta CDR3 rearrangement. Productive Simpson clonality was computed per sample as the square root of Simpson's diversity index over productive rearrangements. Sourced from immuneACCESS, this table was stored by TCRdb with only in-frame sequences that have V and J called. A share of the clones is absent; for the studies checked, an unresolved V gene accounts for under half, and the remainder has no known explanation. V, J and clone size were drawn from that table, and D and trimming were deduced from the DNA. This sample is represented by tens of thousands of clones; around four fifths of them were singletons. The leading ten clones occupy roughly 5.7% of the sample.

Between the V and J ends, shortened by 5 bases and 2 bases respectively, the junction contains 13 bases. The CDR3 covers 14 residues, taking in both the cysteine and the phenylalanine. Only the CDR3 DNA is retained, 42 bases long and in frame from the first base. In the germline V gene, CDR1 corresponds to SGHAT and CDR2 to FQNNGV. Whole blood was collected in K2EDTA tubes by collaborating institutions according to the institutions' own protocols. For TCRbeta analysis, collaborator samples were shipped as frozen whole blood, as isolated PBMCs, or as DNA extracted from either sample type. Comment on this clone: Its specific antigen is unknown. The sample holds no much larger clone one base away, and base qualities are not on file.

The material sequenced was peripheral blood. This chain is built from TRBV11-2 and TRBJ2-7; TRBD2 might be the D gene, on 6 matching bases. The clonotype originates from a man aged 70 or older with acute or convalescent COVID-19. In nucleotides, the sequence is TGTGCCAGCAGCCCACGGGGAGGAACCTACGAGCAGTACTTC. Its product reads: CASSPRGGTYEQYF. The variable domain in full, with residues beyond the CDR3 obtained from the reference TRBV11-2 and TRBJ2-7 genes, is EAGVAQSPRYKIIEKRQSVAFWCNPISGHATLYWYQQILGQGPKLLIQFQNNGVVDDSQLPKDRFSAERLKGVDSTLKIQPAKLEDSAVYLCASSPRGGTYEQYFGPGTRLTVT.